The 29 T cell receptor beta chains below come from one sample, sequenced in a study of cytomegalovirus exposure and HLA in healthy donors. The primer mix had 60 Vbeta and 13 Jbeta primers. Only in-frame clones appear in the TCRdb table, and some are missing; sequencing was by immunoSEQ multiplex PCR. The table includes 150,000 to 200,000 clones, around 75% detected once. The specimen was PBMCs. These receptors were obtained from a male donor in good health and CMV-seronegative.

The chain employs TRBV30 and TRBJ2-3, with D tentatively TRBD1 (5 bases). Germline V gives CDR1 GTSNPN, CDR2 SVGIG (reference sequence). The CDR3 sequence is 14 residues long. The V end lost 4 bases, the J end lost 0 bases, and 11 bases lay between the germline ends. The CDR3 bases are TGTGCCTGGATAAAGGGGCTGAGCACAGATACGCAGTATTTT. This translates into CAWIKGLSTDTQYF.

This clone occurred a few times. The chain employs TRBV4-2 and TRBJ1-1; D remains ambiguous. The CDR3 has 13 residues. Trimming left V 0 bases short and J 6 bases short, with 8 bases between. The V gene's germline CDR1 is LGHNA and CDR2 YNFKEQ. The DNA of the CDR3 is TGTGCCAGCAGCCAAGACCCGAAGCCTGAAGCTTTCTTT. Protein sequence: CASSQDPKPEAFF.

This clone has only a few counts. The identical CDR3 is also encoded by other nucleotide sequences in the sample. The CDR3 bases are TGTGCCAGCAGCCCAAGCACAGATACGCAGTATTTT. It encodes CASSPSTDTQYF. The genes are TRBV7-9 and TRBJ2-3; D gene ambiguous. This CDR3 has 12 residues. The germline gives CDR1 SEHNR, CDR2 FQNEAQ (reference sequence). V was pared by 5 bases and J by 0 bases, with 3 bases between.

V usage is TRBV14 and J usage is TRBJ2-7, with 7 bases fitting TRBD1. Germline CDR1 and CDR2: SGHDN and FVKESK. Losses at the gene ends were 2 bases for V and 2 bases for J; bases not matched to a gene: 3. The CDR3 runs 14 residues. The CDR3: CASSQFQGAYEQYF. CDR3 coding DNA: TGTGCCAGCAGCCAATTTCAGGGGGCCTACGAGCAGTACTTC.

The chain has TRBV28 and TRBJ2-1; 11 positions agree with TRBD2. V lost 6 bases to trimming and J lost 2 bases; unmatched junction nucleotides: 9. The CDR3 spans 17 residues. The germline CDR1 and CDR2 sequences are MDHEN and SYDVKM. The CDR3 DNA reads TGTGCCAGCAGGAGGACTAGCGGGTTTTTTACCTACAATGAGCAGTTCTTC. This codes for CASRRTSGFFTYNEQFF.

The chain joins TRBV30 to TRBJ1-6, with D perhaps matching TRBD1 (6 bases). CDR1 and CDR2 (germline): GTSNPN, SVGIG (reference sequence). V dropped 3 bases and J dropped 1 base, with 10 bases sitting between them. There are 15 residues in the CDR3. The CDR3 DNA reads TGTGCCTGGAGATTTACAGGGTCCTATAATTCACCCCTCCACTTT. It codes for CAWRFTGSYNSPLHF.

This rearrangement joins TRBV30 to TRBJ1-6; D is uncertain. V dropped 0 bases and J dropped 5 bases, with 8 bases sitting between them. The length of the CDR3 is 14 residues. Germline V gene sequence: CDR1 GTSNPN, CDR2 SVGIG (reference sequence). The CDR3 nucleotides are TGTGCCTGGAGTGTAAACACCGATAATTCACCCCTCCACTTT. The encoded protein is CAWSVNTDNSPLHF.

This rearrangement joins TRBV19 to TRBJ1-2; TRBD1 matches at 7 bases. This CDR3 spans 13 amino acids. Trimming took 10 bases from V and 3 from J; bases not matched to a gene: 8. The V gene's germline CDR1 is LNHDA and CDR2 SQIVND (reference sequence). Here the CDR3 DNA reads TGTGCCACCAACCCCGGACAGGACTATGGCTACACCTTC. This codes for CATNPGQDYGYTF.

The chain recombines TRBV6-5 with TRBJ1-5; 8 nucleotides line up with TRBD1. The V segment lost 5 bases and the J segment 2 bases; nucleotides outside the gene matches: 5. Per germline, CDR1 MNHEY and CDR2 SVGAGI. The CDR3 is 15 residues long. DNA of the CDR3: TGTGCCAGCAGTCACAGGGGGTGCGGCAATCAGCCCCAGCATTTT. Translation gives CASSHRGCGNQPQHF.

V is TRBV29-1 and J is TRBJ1-1, with 8 bases identical to TRBD1. Germline CDR1 reads SQVTM; CDR2 reads ANQGSEA. The J segment lost 3 bases and the V segment lost 1 base, leaving 7 bases of the junction unmatched. The CDR3 totals 15 residues. This chain's CDR3 is CSVEGTGTVDTEAFF. CDR3 in DNA: TGCAGCGTTGAAGGGACAGGGACCGTGGACACTGAAGCTTTCTTT.

The V and J genes are TRBV9 and TRBJ1-5; D perhaps matches TRBD1 (5 bases). V gave up 3 bases and J gave up 2 bases, with 12 bases separating them. Germline V gene sequence: CDR1 SGDLS, CDR2 YYNGEE. The CDR3 is made up of 15 amino acids. The CDR3 nucleotides are TGTGCCAGCAGCGGGGACGGAGGGGGCAATCAGCCCCAGCATTTT. Its translation: CASSGDGGGNQPQHF.

J is TRBJ2-3 and V is TRBV27; D uncertain. The ends were cut back, 3 bases at V and 2 bases at J, with 9 bases in the middle. The CDR3 sequence is 14 residues long. Germline CDR1 and CDR2: MNHEY and SMNVEV (reference sequence). CDR3 nucleotides: TGTGCCAGCAGTTTTGCCGTAGTCACAGATACGCAGTATTTT. The encoded protein is CASSFAVVTDTQYF.

The rearrangement uses TRBV19 and TRBJ2-1; 9 bases line up with TRBD2. Trimming took 10 bases from V and 2 from J; bases not matched to a gene: 6. CDR1 is LNHDA, CDR2 SQIVND, per germline (reference sequence). The CDR3 is made up of 14 amino acids. The CDR3: CAITQRGAYNEQFF. CDR3 bases: TGTGCCATTACCCAGCGGGGGGCCTACAATGAGCAGTTCTTC.

This clone turned up a few times. This CDR3 is CASSFGTTSYEQYF. As DNA, the CDR3 is TGTGCCAGCAGTTTTGGCACTACATCCTACGAGCAGTACTTC. V and J are TRBV27 and TRBJ2-7; D gene ambiguous. The V gene's germline CDR1 is MNHEY and CDR2 SMNVEV (reference sequence). The CDR3 contains 14 residues. The V gene lost 3 bases and the J gene lost 1 base, with 10 bases spanning the gap.

The CDR3 nucleotides are TGTGCCAGCAGTAACCCCCTGGGACAGAACTATGGCTACACCTTC. The encoded protein is CASSNPLGQNYGYTF. The chain carries TRBV9 and TRBJ1-2, with TRBD1 matching over 7 bases. Germline CDR1 reads SGDLS; CDR2 reads YYNGEE. After removal of 5 bases from V and 2 bases from J, the junction contained 9 bases not matched to a gene. The CDR3 spans 15 residues. Using reference TRBV9 and TRBJ1-2 for the parts outside the CDR3, the full variable domain is DSGVTQTPKHLITATGQRVTLRCSPRSGDLSVYWYQQSLDQGLQFLIQYYNGEERAKGNILERFSAQQFPDLHSELNLSSLELGDSALYFCASSNPLGQNYGYTFGSGTRLTVV.

The genes are TRBV5-8 and TRBJ1-3; the D gene is possibly TRBD1 (6 bases). V gave up 1 base and J gave up 8 bases, with 10 bases separating them. This CDR3 is built from 13 residues. Germline V gives CDR1 SGHTS, CDR2 YDEGEE. CDR3 region: CASSLMRGYTIYF. The CDR3, as DNA: TGTGCCAGCAGCTTGATGAGGGGGTACACCATATATTTT.

The chain is built from TRBV30 and TRBJ2-1, with 10 nucleotides matching TRBD2. With 4 bases clipped from V and 8 bases from J, the junction kept 5 bases outside the gene matches. The CDR3 is 13 amino acids. CDR1 is GTSNPN and CDR2 is SVGIG in the germline V gene (reference sequence). In nucleotides, the CDR3 is TGTGCCTGGACTAGCGGGAGAGGGGATGAGCAGTTCTTC. Amino acids: CAWTSGRGDEQFF.

V gene TRBV30 combines with J gene TRBJ1-5; 8 bases line up with TRBD1. Germline-derived CDR1 and CDR2 are GTSNPN and SVGIG (reference sequence). The length of the CDR3 is 14 residues. Trimming removed 5 bases from V and 0 bases from J; junction bases left unmatched: 3. DNA of the CDR3: TGTGCCTGGGACCAGGGGGCTAGCAATCAGCCCCAGCATTTT. Amino acid sequence: CAWDQGASNQPQHF.

The rearrangement uses TRBV21-1 and TRBJ1-1; TRBD1 is the table's D call and was not checked against the DNA. TRBV21-1 is a documented pseudogene. The CDR3 length is 16 residues. The CDR3 nucleotides read TGTGCCAGCTCGGACGACAGGGGAAAGGCTTTCAGTGAAGCTTTCTTT. Protein: CASSDDRGKAFSEAFF.

The gene calls are TRBV27 and TRBJ1-2; 7 bases are a match to TRBD1. There are 17 residues in the CDR3. Unmatched junction bases numbered 20, after V lost 8 bases and J lost 5 bases. Germline assignment: CDR1 MNHEY and CDR2 SMNVEV (reference sequence). In DNA, the CDR3 is TGTGCCAGCGGGCCAGACAGGGAAGGGCGTAACTGGTATGGCTACACCTTC. The encoded protein is CASGPDREGRNWYGYTF.

The chain employs TRBV21-1 and TRBJ1-1; the tabulated D call, TRBD1, remains unverified against the DNA. TRBV21-1 is termed a pseudogene. The CDR3 runs to 15 residues. DNA of the CDR3: TGTGCCAGCAGCAGAAGGGACAGGACGAACACTGAAGCTTTCTTT. Translation: CASSRRDRTNTEAFF.

This clone turned up a few times. V gene TRBV27 combines with J gene TRBJ2-6; the match to TRBD1 covers 7 bases. V was clipped by 3 bases and J by 0 bases; unmatched bases: 8. CDR3 length: 18 amino acids. Germline assignment: CDR1 MNHEY and CDR2 SMNVEV (reference sequence). CDR3 sequence: CASSLTGPPVSGANVLTF. The CDR3 DNA reads TGTGCCAGCAGTTTGACAGGGCCTCCTGTCTCTGGGGCCAACGTCCTGACTTTC. Based on the CDR3 plus reference TRBV27 and TRBJ2-6, the full variable domain is EAQVTQNPRYLITVTGKKLTVTCSQNMNHEYMSWYRQDPGLGLRQIYYSMNVEVTDKGDVPEGYKVSRKEKRNFPLILESPSPNQTSLYFCASSLTGPPVSGANVLTFGAGSRLTVL.

V gene TRBV7-8 combines with J gene TRBJ1-6; TRBD1 is a possible D gene (6 bases). CDR1 SGHVS and CDR2 FQNEAQ come from the germline V gene. The CDR3 is 16 residues long. The ends were cut back, 5 bases at V and 6 bases at J, with 17 bases in the middle. Here the CDR3 reads CASSQGFGRGNSPLHF. DNA for the CDR3: TGTGCCAGCAGCCAGGGGTTTGGACGCGGTAATTCACCCCTCCACTTT.

J is TRBJ2-2 and V is TRBV30; the match to TRBD2 covers 7 bases. The CDR3 runs to 15 residues. Germline V gives CDR1 GTSNPN, CDR2 SVGIG (reference sequence). V trimming: 4 bases; J trimming: 6 bases; junction bases outside the gene matches: 11. The CDR3 reads CAWTLSGQDAGELFF. The CDR3 bases are TGTGCCTGGACCCTTAGCGGGCAGGACGCCGGGGAGCTGTTTTTT.

The genes are TRBV7-9 and TRBJ2-1; perhaps TRBD2 as D (6 bases). V was shortened by 5 bases and J by 8 bases, with 16 bases between the two germline ends. The CDR3 covers 14 residues. Germline V gives CDR1 SEHNR, CDR2 FQNEAQ (reference sequence). The CDR3 loop reads CASSGRDWSDEQFF. Here the CDR3 DNA reads TGTGCCAGCAGCGGACGGGACTGGTCCGATGAGCAGTTCTTC.

The chain links TRBV27 to TRBJ2-1; D may be TRBD2 (5 bases). V shed 3 bases and J shed 7 bases, with 13 bases lying between them. The germline V gene has CDR1 MNHEY and CDR2 SMNVEV (reference sequence). The CDR3 spans 14 residues. CDR3 sequence (DNA): TGTGCCAGCAGTTTGAGGGCCGGTGCGAATGAGCAGTTCTTC. It encodes CASSLRAGANEQFF.

This sequence joins TRBV27 and TRBJ2-6; maybe TRBD1 (7 bases). The V gene lost 5 bases and the J gene lost 0 bases, with 23 bases spanning the gap. Germline CDR1 MNHEY, CDR2 SMNVEV (reference sequence). The CDR3 covers 20 residues. The CDR3 loop reads CASSTPGDSGQSSGANVLTF. As DNA, the CDR3 is TGTGCCAGCAGTACCCCCGGGGACTCGGGACAGAGCTCTGGGGCCAACGTCCTGACTTTC.

The chain has TRBV30 and TRBJ1-5, with D maybe TRBD1 (5 bases). Germline CDR1 reads GTSNPN; CDR2 reads SVGIG (reference sequence). CDR3 length: 15 residues. Deletions cut 0 bases from V and 4 bases from J, with 13 bases between. The CDR3 DNA reads as TGTGCCTGGAGTGTAGGACACCATACGAATCAGCCCCAGCATTTT. The encoded protein is CAWSVGHHTNQPQHF.

On this clone itself: The junction departs from germline at one end; a sequencing error may be responsible. This chain links TRBV27 with TRBJ2-1; TRBD2 matches at 10 bases. The CDR3 runs 15 residues. Germline V gives CDR1 MNHEY, CDR2 SMNVEV (reference sequence). The CDR3 here is CASSQTSGSYNEQFF. The CDR3, as DNA: TGTGCCAGCAGTCAGACTAGCGGGTCCTATAATGAGCAGTTCTTC.